This passage covers 26 T cell receptor beta chains from one sample sequenced in a study of blood T cells in healthy people across ages. Primers used in a second PCR of roughly 7 to 11 cycles were a sample-barcoded 5' primer and a J-beta primer mix. One entry per CDR3 protein, called by TCRdb with MiXCR from the 5' RACE reads. This sample has approximately 580,000 distinct CDR3 sequences, with around 24% found just once. A further study also used this sample, focusing on T cells of mothers and their children.

Sequencing input: blood. These receptors were taken from a boy between 10 and 17 years old in good health.

The rearrangement links TRBV20-1 to TRBJ2-7; unclear D gene. The CDR3 is 11 amino acids. Looked up from germline, CDR1 is DFQATT and CDR2 is SNEGSKA (reference sequence). V dropped 3 bases and J dropped 4 bases, with 7 bases sitting between them. DNA for the CDR3: TGCAGTGCTAGCGCTGATTACGAGCAGTACTTC. Amino acid sequence: CSASADYEQYF.

To note about this clonotype: At one end, the junction sequence differs from germline, possibly due to a read error. V gene TRBV2 combines with J gene TRBJ2-4, with 12 bases matching TRBD2. The CDR3 consists of 12 residues. CDR1 and CDR2 from the germline V gene are SNHLY and FYNNEI. CDR3 region: CASSETSGGPSF. The DNA of the CDR3 is TGTGCCAGCAGTGAGACTAGCGGGGGTCCTTCTTTC.

This clonotype has a handful of counts. This chain connects TRBV28 to TRBJ1-1; D remains ambiguous. This CDR3 has 13 residues. Germline V gives CDR1 MDHEN, CDR2 SYDVKM. Between the trimmed V and J ends, which lost 2 bases and 8 bases, there was a span of 12 bases. CDR3 in DNA: TGTGCCAGCAGTTTAGATCTGAAGTACGAAGCTTTCTTT. Translating gives CASSLDLKYEAFF.

The rearrangement joins TRBV6-2 or TRBV6-3 to TRBJ2-4, with a tentative D call TRBD2 (6 bases). The CDR3 has 15 amino acids. With 4 bases removed from V and 1 base from J, the gap between germline ends came to 11 bases. CDR1 and CDR2 (germline): MNHEY, SVGEGT. The CDR3 protein is CASSSVREAKNIQYF. The DNA for the CDR3 is TGTGCCAGCAGTTCCGTCCGGGAGGCCAAAAACATTCAGTACTTC.

The genes are TRBV6-4 and TRBJ2-1, with 9 bases aligning to TRBD2. Germline V gene data show CDR1 as MRHNA and CDR2 as SNTAGT. The CDR3 contains 16 residues. The J segment lost 3 bases and the V segment lost 0 bases, leaving 3 bases of the junction unmatched. This chain's CDR3 is CASSDSRTSDYNEQFF. CDR3 nucleotides: TGTGCCAGCAGTGACTCCAGGACTAGCGACTACAATGAGCAGTTCTTC.

The chain combines TRBV4-1 with TRBJ2-5; D is possibly TRBD1 (5 bases). Germline CDR1 MGHRA, CDR2 YSYEKL. Trimming removed 0 bases at V and 4 bases at J, with 9 bases between. CDR3 length: 14 residues. CDR3 in amino acids: CASSQDWGRETQYF. In DNA form, the CDR3 reads TGCGCCAGCAGCCAAGATTGGGGCCGAGAGACCCAGTACTTC.

This clonotype has at least ten counts. CDR3 region: CASSLRRGETQYF. CDR3 DNA: TGTGCCAGCAGCTTAAGGAGGGGAGAGACCCAGTACTTC. The genes are TRBV7-3 and TRBJ2-5; possibly TRBD2 for D (6 bases). The V gene lost 1 base and the J gene lost 4 bases, with 7 bases spanning the gap. CDR3 length: 13 amino acids. CDR1 is SGHTA and CDR2 is FQGTGA in the germline V gene.

The chain recombines TRBV7-8 with TRBJ2-1; D is unclear. This CDR3 has 13 amino acids. With 5 bases removed from V and 9 bases from J, the gap between germline ends came to 14 bases. Germline CDR1 reads SGHVS; CDR2 reads FQNEAQ. CDR3 residues: CASSEPSVGEQFF. The CDR3 nucleotides read TGTGCCAGCAGCGAACCATCGGTAGGTGAGCAGTTCTTC.

This clonotype appeared a single time. One end of the junction does not line up with germline, which may come from a read error. This chain connects TRBV4-3 to TRBJ1-1; D is perhaps TRBD1 (6 bases). The CDR3 sequence is 16 residues long. From germline, CDR1 is LGHNA and CDR2 YSLEER. The DNA of the CDR3 is TGCGCCAGCAGCCAACAATTGACAGGATGGAACACTGAAGCCTTCTTT. Translating gives CASSQQLTGWNTEAFF.

This clonotype has only a few counts. V and J are TRBV12-3 or TRBV12-4 and TRBJ2-7; 7 nucleotides line up with TRBD1. The trim removed 4 bases at V and 4 bases at J, leaving 1 base unmatched. The CDR3 totals 12 residues. The CDR3 sequence: CASSWGQYEQYF. The CDR3 nucleotides read TGTGCCAGCAGTTGGGGACAGTACGAGCAGTACTTC.

The sample holds many counts of this clonotype. This rearrangement joins TRBV24-1 to TRBJ2-5, with 8 bases aligning to TRBD1. Germline V gene sequence: CDR1 KGHDR, CDR2 SFDVKD. The length of the CDR3 is 13 residues. V was pared by 9 bases and J by 2 bases, with 4 bases of the junction left unmatched. In nucleotides, the CDR3 is TGTGCCACCGCTCAGGGGGCTCAAGAGACCCAGTACTTC. This codes for CATAQGAQETQYF.

This clonotype was picked up a small number of times. CDR3 in amino acids: CASSPGQGDVREQFF. In DNA form, the CDR3 reads TGTGCCAGCAGCCCTGGACAGGGGGATGTGCGGGAGCAGTTCTTC. This rearrangement joins TRBV11-1 to TRBJ2-1; 10 bases are shared with TRBD1. The trim removed 5 bases at V and 10 bases at J, leaving 11 bases unmatched. The CDR3 has 15 residues. Germline CDR1 is SGHAT and CDR2 is FQDESV (reference sequence).

This clonotype was detected a few times. The genes are TRBV6-2 or TRBV6-3 and TRBJ2-1; D perhaps matches TRBD2 (6 bases). Trimming left V 1 base short and J 2 bases short, with 12 bases between. This CDR3 region has 16 residues. Looked up from germline, CDR1 is MNHEY and CDR2 is SVGEGT. The CDR3 is CASSYFRGNPYNEQFF. In DNA form, the CDR3 reads TGTGCCAGCAGTTACTTTCGGGGGAACCCCTACAATGAGCAGTTCTTC.

This clonotype was picked up a small number of times. The gene calls are TRBV30 and TRBJ1-6; tentatively, D is TRBD1 (5 bases). Germline values: CDR1 GTSNPN, CDR2 SVGIG (reference sequence). There are 13 residues in the CDR3. With 2 bases removed from V and 9 bases from J, the gap between germline ends came to 11 bases. The CDR3 is CAWSLQGSSPLHF. The CDR3 DNA follows: TGTGCCTGGAGTCTGCAGGGTAGTTCACCCCTCCACTTT.

This clonotype was counted between two and nine times. This chain links TRBV4-3 with TRBJ1-2; D gene uncertain. The CDR3 runs to 16 residues. V was pared by 0 bases and J by 4 bases, with 15 bases between. Germline loops: CDR1 LGHNA, CDR2 YSLEER. CDR3 residues: CASSQDWTGGSYGYTF. In DNA form, the CDR3 reads TGCGCCAGCAGCCAAGATTGGACCGGAGGCAGCTATGGCTACACCTTC.

This clonotype was observed a handful of times. The rearrangement links TRBV3-1 to TRBJ1-2; 7 nucleotides match TRBD1. The CDR3 spans 15 residues. CDR1 LGHDT and CDR2 YNNKEL come from the germline V gene (reference sequence). Germline trimming cut 0 bases from V and 4 bases from J; bases unmatched to any gene: 5. CDR3 protein: CASSQERGDSYGYTF. The CDR3 nucleotides read TGTGCCAGCAGCCAAGAACGGGGGGACAGCTATGGCTACACCTTC.

The chain uses TRBV15 and TRBJ2-1; no firm D call. Germline loops: CDR1 LNHNV, CDR2 YYDKDF (reference sequence). The CDR3 is made up of 15 amino acids. Trimming removed 0 bases from V and 2 bases from J, with 8 bases in between. CDR3 in amino acids: CATSRDVGTYNEQFF. In DNA, the CDR3 is TGTGCCACCAGCAGAGATGTGGGTACCTACAATGAGCAGTTCTTC.

There are a few counts of this clonotype. Written as DNA, the CDR3 is TGTGCCAGCAACCAATCGGATCGGCCCTACAATGAGCAGTTCTTC. It codes for CASNQSDRPYNEQFF. The gene calls are TRBV6-4 and TRBJ2-1, with unresolved D. V lost 7 bases to trimming and J lost 2 bases, with 15 bases between them. In germline, CDR1 is MRHNA, CDR2 SNTAGT. The CDR3 has 15 amino acids.

The table lists this clonotype with a few counts. V is TRBV7-9 and J is TRBJ1-4; D unclear. The CDR3 is 16 residues long. Per germline, CDR1 SEHNR and CDR2 FQNEAQ (reference sequence). V lost 2 bases and J lost 3, with 13 bases in between. In nucleotides, the CDR3 is TGTGCCAGCAGCTTAAGTGCTGTCAGTCCTAATGAAAAACTGTTTTTT. Translating gives CASSLSAVSPNEKLFF.

V usage is TRBV4-1 and J usage is TRBJ2-1; D is possibly TRBD1 or TRBD2 (6 bases each). Trimming took off 0 bases at V and 5 bases at J, with 17 bases between the two ends. The CDR3 spans 17 residues. Per the germline V gene, CDR1 is MGHRA and CDR2 is YSYEKL. The chain's CDR3 is CASSQDRWGASNNEQFF. The DNA of the CDR3 is TGCGCCAGCAGCCAAGATCGATGGGGGGCCTCGAACAATGAGCAGTTCTTC.

This chain connects TRBV7-9 to TRBJ2-5; D remains ambiguous. Germline CDR1 SEHNR, CDR2 FQNEAQ (reference sequence). Trimming removed 4 bases at V and 2 bases at J, with 11 bases between. This CDR3 is 14 amino acids long. CDR3 region: CASSSHLGQETQYF. Written as DNA, the CDR3 is TGTGCCAGCAGCTCCCACTTAGGGCAAGAGACCCAGTACTTC.

V is TRBV30 and J is TRBJ2-5; D call uncertain. The J call may be mistaken, given a closer DNA end match to TRBJ2-7. The V gene's germline CDR1 is GTSNPN and CDR2 SVGIG (reference sequence). There are 11 residues in the CDR3. The CDR3 sequence is CAWSEIYEQYF. The CDR3 DNA follows: TGTGCCTGGAGCGAGATTTACGAGCAGTACTTC.

V usage is TRBV6-6 and J usage is TRBJ2-7; a weak D match, TRBD2 (6 bases). Per germline, CDR1 MNHNY and CDR2 SVGAGI (reference sequence). V was pared by 5 bases and J by 0 bases, with 20 bases between. The CDR3 is made up of 17 amino acids. The CDR3: CASSPQGTSKSSYEQYF. As DNA, the CDR3 is TGTGCCAGCAGTCCTCAAGGGACTTCAAAGAGCTCCTACGAGCAGTACTTC.

This clonotype has a handful of counts. The rearrangement links TRBV7-9 to TRBJ2-5; the match to TRBD2 covers 12 bases. Trimming at V came to 5 bases and at J to 7 bases, leaving 8 bases not matched to a gene. Germline assignment: CDR1 SEHNR and CDR2 FQNEAQ (reference sequence). This CDR3 has 15 amino acids. CDR3 coding DNA: TGTGCCAGCAGCCCGCGACTAGCGGGAGTGGGGACCCAGTACTTC. Amino acid sequence: CASSPRLAGVGTQYF.

In the case of this clonotype: One base away lies a much larger clone, so this may be a sequencing read error. This chain links TRBV19 with TRBJ2-6; tentatively, D is TRBD1 (5 bases). The CDR3 length is 16 residues. The germline CDR1 and CDR2 sequences are LNHDA and SQIVND (reference sequence). The CDR3 nucleotides are TGTGCCGGTAGTATAGAAGCAGGGACTGGGGCCAACGTCCTGACTTTC. This codes for CAGSIEAGTGANVLTF.

Points on this clonotype: In this CDR3 the conserved last residue, phenylalanine or tryptophan, is missing, so a read error is likely. This chain connects TRBV12-3 or TRBV12-4 to TRBJ2-7; either TRBD1 or TRBD2 may fit D (5 bases each). The ends were cut back, 3 bases at V and 2 bases at J, with 11 bases in the middle. The CDR3 has 14 residues. The CDR3 reads CASSFRDGAYEQYS. CDR3 bases: TGTGCCAGCAGTTTCCGGGACGGAGCCTACGAGCAGTACTCC.